This paragraph covers one T cell receptor (beta chain) sequence. The authors ran a second PCR of 7 to 11 cycles using a sample-barcoded 5' primer and a J-beta primer mix. TCRdb processed the 5' RACE reads anew with MiXCR; each CDR3 protein has one entry. The table has about 680,000 distinct CDR3 sequences, more than 40% seen once. These data belong to a study of blood T cells in healthy people across ages. V lost 6 bases to trimming and J lost 11 bases; unmatched junction nucleotides: 22. This CDR3 contains 16 residues. The germline V gene has CDR1 DFQATT and CDR2 SNEGSKA (reference sequence). The chain employs TRBV20-1 and TRBJ2-5; 9 nucleotides match TRBD2. The sample was blood. This clonotype was obtained from a woman aged 55 to 70 in good health. This chain's CDR3 is CSAGSTSGDLPNEQYF. The CDR3 nucleotides are TGCAGTGCCGGATCGACTAGCGGAGATTTGCCCAATGAGCAGTACTTC.